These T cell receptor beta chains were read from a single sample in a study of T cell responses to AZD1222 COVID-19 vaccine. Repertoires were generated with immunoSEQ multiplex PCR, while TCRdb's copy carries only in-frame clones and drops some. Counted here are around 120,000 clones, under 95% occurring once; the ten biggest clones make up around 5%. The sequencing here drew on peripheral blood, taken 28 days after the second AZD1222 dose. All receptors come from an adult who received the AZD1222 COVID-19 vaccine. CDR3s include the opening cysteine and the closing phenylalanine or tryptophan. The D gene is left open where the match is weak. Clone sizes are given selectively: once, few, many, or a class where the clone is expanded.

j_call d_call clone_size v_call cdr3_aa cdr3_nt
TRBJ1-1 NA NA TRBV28 CASSSVPPTAFF TGTGCCAGCAGCTCAGTCCCTCCTACGGCTTTCTTT
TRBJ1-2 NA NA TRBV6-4 CASSATSSSPGYTF TGTGCCAGCAGTGCGACCTCTTCATCCCCCGGCTACACCTTC
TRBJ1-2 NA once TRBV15 CATSRDRYPIGGYTF TGTGCCACCAGCAGAGATAGGTACCCCATCGGGGGCTACACCTTC
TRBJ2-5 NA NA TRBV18 CASSQATSLETQYF TGTGCCAGCTCACAAGCGACTAGTTTGGAGACCCAGTACTTC
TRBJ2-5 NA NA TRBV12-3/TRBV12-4 CASSLRGRETQYF TGTGCCAGCAGTTTACGGGGGCGGGAGACCCAGTACTTC
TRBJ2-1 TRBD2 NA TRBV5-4 CASSGDTGTSGGWSYNEQFF TGTGCCAGCAGCGGCGACACCGGGACTAGCGGGGGGTGGTCCTACAATGAGCAGTTCTTC
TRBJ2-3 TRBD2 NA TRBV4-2 CASSQDRLAGERGDTQYF TGTGCCAGCAGCCAAGATCGGCTAGCGGGAGAGAGGGGAGATACGCAGTATTTT
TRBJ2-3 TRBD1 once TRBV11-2 CASSSQGAATDTQYF TGTGCCAGCAGCTCACAGGGGGCAGCCACAGATACGCAGTATTTT
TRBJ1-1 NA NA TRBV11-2 CASSLIDTEAFF TGTGCCAGCAGCTTGATTGACACTGAAGCTTTCTTT
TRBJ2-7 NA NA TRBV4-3 CASSRSESYEQYF TGCGCCAGCAGCCGATCGGAATCCTACGAGCAGTACTTC
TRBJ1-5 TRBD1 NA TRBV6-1 CASSEAHIGGYNQPQHF TGTGCCAGCAGTGAAGCGCATATAGGGGGCTACAATCAGCCCCAGCATTTT
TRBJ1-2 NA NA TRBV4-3 CASSQEPGVGYTF TGCGCCAGCAGCCAAGAACCAGGTGTTGGCTACACCTTC
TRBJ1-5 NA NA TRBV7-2 CASSAGGGNQPQHF TGTGCCAGCAGCGCTGGAGGGGGCAATCAGCCCCAGCATTTT
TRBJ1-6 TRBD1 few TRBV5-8 CASRRTGISPLHF TGTGCCAGCAGACGGACAGGGATTTCACCCCTCCACTTT
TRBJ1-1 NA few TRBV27 CASSFRGGTEAFF TGTGCCAGCAGTTTTAGGGGGGGGACTGAAGCTTTCTTT
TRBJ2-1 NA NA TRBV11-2 CASSLDPTGYNEQFF TGTGCCAGCAGCTTAGATCCAACGGGCTACAATGAGCAGTTCTTC
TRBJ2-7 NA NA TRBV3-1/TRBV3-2 CASSPPGEQYF TGTGCCAGCAGCCCCCCGGGGGAGCAGTACTTC
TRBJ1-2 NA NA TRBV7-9 CASSLQENYGYTF TGTGCCAGCAGCTTACAGGAGAACTATGGCTACACCTTC
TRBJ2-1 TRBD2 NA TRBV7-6 CASSLIAGLAGNNEQFF TGTGCCAGCAGCTTAATTGCGGGACTAGCGGGTAACAATGAGCAGTTCTTC
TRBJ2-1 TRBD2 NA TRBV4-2 CASSQTIAGGNYNEQFF TGTGCCAGCAGCCAAACCATAGCGGGAGGGAACTACAATGAGCAGTTCTTC
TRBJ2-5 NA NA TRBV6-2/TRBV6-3 CASSQSPGAQYF TGTGCCAGCAGTCAATCTCCGGGAGCCCAGTACTTC
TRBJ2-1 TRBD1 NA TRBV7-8 CASSLDRVRSYNEQFF TGTGCCAGCAGCTTGGACAGGGTCCGCTCCTACAATGAGCAGTTCTTC
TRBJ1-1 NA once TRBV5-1 CASSLETGWSTEAFF TGCGCCAGCAGCTTGGAGACAGGTTGGAGCACTGAAGCTTTCTTT
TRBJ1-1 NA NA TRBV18 CASSPLDSEGPFF TGTGCCAGCTCACCACTTGACAGCGAGGGGCCTTTCTTT
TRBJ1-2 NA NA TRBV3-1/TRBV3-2 CASSQYPVNYGYTF TGTGCCAGCAGCCAATATCCCGTAAACTATGGCTACACCTTC
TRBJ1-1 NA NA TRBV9 CASSPASPGTEAFF TGTGCCAGCAGCCCAGCCTCGCCTGGCACTGAAGCTTTCTTT